These 25 T cell receptor beta chains originate from one sample sequenced in a study of early T cells in non-severe SARS-CoV-2 infection. MiXCR was run by TCRdb on the 5' RACE reads, yielding one entry per CDR3 protein. The sample holds 62,000 or so distinct CDR3 sequences, roughly 8.8% seen once. What was sequenced was whole blood. These receptors all stem from an adult who was a healthcare worker with PCR-confirmed SARS-CoV-2 infection or an uninfected control (not recorded which).

This clonotype qualifies as medium-sized. The chain carries TRBV3-1 and TRBJ2-2, with 8 bases fitting TRBD2. V dropped 2 bases and J dropped 5; count of bases not matched to a gene: 19. The germline CDR1 and CDR2 sequences are LGHDT and YNNKEL (reference sequence). The CDR3 runs to 20 residues. CDR3 nucleotide sequence: TGTGCCAGCAGCCAAAGATTGGCCCTCATTGCGGGGGGAATGACCGGGGAGCTGTTTTTT. Protein sequence: CASSQRLALIAGGMTGELFF.

The gene calls are TRBV6-1 and TRBJ2-7; 7 bases agree with TRBD2. The CDR3 covers 14 residues. With 5 bases clipped from V and 2 bases from J, the junction kept 6 bases outside the gene matches. Germline V lookup: CDR1 MNHNS, CDR2 SASEGT. The CDR3: CASSFGLGAYEQYV. In DNA, the CDR3 is TGTGCCAGCAGTTTCGGACTAGGCGCCTACGAGCAGTACGTC.

The V and J genes are TRBV20-1 and TRBJ1-2, with 8 bases fitting TRBD1. Germline lookup yields CDR1 DFQATT and CDR2 SNEGSKA (reference sequence). This CDR3 spans 12 amino acids. Trimming at V came to 6 bases and at J to 8 bases, leaving 8 bases not matched to a gene. The CDR3 loop is CSAKQGGYGYTF. Here the CDR3 DNA reads TGCAGTGCGAAACAGGGGGGCTACGGCTACACCTTC.

This clonotype was recorded at least ten times. CDR3 amino acids: CASSFRQDEQYV. DNA of the CDR3: TGTGCCAGCAGTTTTAGGCAGGACGAGCAGTACGTC. V gene TRBV28 combines with J gene TRBJ2-7; D gene uncertain. CDR3 size: 12 residues. From germline, CDR1 is MDHEN and CDR2 SYDVKM. Trimming took off 3 bases at V and 5 bases at J, with 8 bases between the two ends.

J is TRBJ2-7 and V is TRBV6-6, with D perhaps TRBD1 (5 bases). The CDR3 covers 13 residues. V was pared by 5 bases and J by 1 base, with 9 bases between. Germline-derived CDR1 and CDR2 are MNHNY and SVGAGI (reference sequence). The DNA of the CDR3 is TGTGCCAGCAGTCGAGACAGATCCTACGAGCAGTACGTC. Translation gives CASSRDRSYEQYV.

The rearrangement links TRBV7-2 to TRBJ2-1; TRBD1 might be the D (5 bases). The CDR3 has 16 amino acids. V was trimmed by 5 bases and J by 0 bases, leaving 14 bases between them. The germline gives CDR1 SGHTA, CDR2 FQGNSA. The CDR3 bases are TGTGCCAGCAGCCACCAGGGTGTGAGCTCCTACAATGAGCAGTTCTTC. Protein sequence: CASSHQGVSSYNEQFF. Looking up the rest from reference TRBV7-2 and TRBJ2-1 gives the full variable domain: GAGVSQSPSNKVTEKGKDVELRCDPISGHTALYWYRQSLGQGLEFLIYFQGNSAPDKSGLPSDRFSAERTGGSVSTLTIQRTQQEDSAVYLCASSHQGVSSYNEQFFGPGTRLTVL.

This clonotype has only a few counts. The V and J genes are TRBV20-1 and TRBJ2-6; no reliable D call. Between the trimmed V and J ends, which lost 0 bases and 4 bases, there was a span of 4 bases. CDR1 is DFQATT, CDR2 SNEGSKA, per germline (reference sequence). The CDR3 loop spans 13 amino acids. The CDR3 loop is CSARDLGANVLTF. The CDR3, as DNA: TGCAGTGCTAGAGATTTAGGGGCCAACGTCCTGACTTTC.

There are many counts of this clonotype. The chain uses TRBV4-2 and TRBJ2-1, with 8 bases aligning to TRBD2. Germline V lookup: CDR1 LGHNA, CDR2 YNFKEQ. Trimming removed 4 bases from V and 3 bases from J; junction bases left unmatched: 5. The CDR3 extends over 15 amino acids. The CDR3 loop is CASSRTGTSYNEQFF. The CDR3 DNA reads TGTGCCAGCAGCCGGACCGGGACTAGCTACAATGAGCAGTTCTTC.

This clonotype occurred many times. The chain joins TRBV23-1 to TRBJ2-7; D is unclear. TRBV23-1 is an ORF for which the function is uncertain. This CDR3 contains 12 residues. V gave up 9 bases and J gave up 0 bases, with 9 bases separating them. The CDR3 DNA reads TGCGCCAGGATAGGAAGCTCCTACGAGCAGTACGTC. It specifies CARIGSSYEQYV.

V gene TRBV6-2 or TRBV6-3 combines with J gene TRBJ2-1; TRBD1 matches at 7 bases. Losses at the gene ends were 10 bases for V and 2 bases for J; bases not matched to a gene: 11. This CDR3 has 15 amino acids. The germline V gene has CDR1 MNHEY and CDR2 SVGEGT. The chain's CDR3 is CATNRDRVTYNEQFF. CDR3 in DNA: TGTGCCACGAATAGAGACAGGGTCACCTACAATGAGCAGTTCTTC.

V usage is TRBV20-1 and J usage is TRBJ1-4, with D hard to call. There are 14 residues in the CDR3. V lost 2 bases, J lost 0 bases, and 7 bases lay in between. CDR1 is DFQATT and CDR2 is SNEGSKA in the germline V gene (reference sequence). CDR3 sequence: CSARMFSTNEKLFF. The DNA of the CDR3 is TGCAGTGCTAGAATGTTCTCAACTAATGAAAAACTGTTTTTT.

This clonotype is a singleton in its sample. The rearrangement uses TRBV7-2 and TRBJ1-6; possible D gene TRBD1, 5 bases. CDR3 size: 15 residues. From germline, CDR1 is SGHTA and CDR2 FQGNSA. V lost 5 bases and J 4 bases, leaving 12 bases between the germline ends. The CDR3, as DNA: TGTGCCAGCAGCAGACCGACAGATTATAATTCACCCCTCCACTTT. Translated, it gives CASSRPTDYNSPLHF.

Only a few counts were recorded for this clonotype. V is TRBV6-5 and J is TRBJ1-1; TRBD1 might be the D (6 bases). The V gene's germline CDR1 is MNHEY and CDR2 SVGAGI. Between the trimmed V and J ends, which lost 6 bases and 1 base, there was a span of 15 bases. The CDR3 consists of 15 residues. CDR3 in DNA: TGTGCCAGCAGCTATGGGGGCGCGGCGAACACTGAAGCTTTCTTT. Translated, it gives CASSYGGAANTEAFF.

Many counts were recorded for this clonotype. J is TRBJ2-3 and V is TRBV20-1; D is unclear. The CDR3 loop spans 12 amino acids. V lost 4 bases, J lost 2 bases, and 7 bases lay in between. CDR1 is DFQATT, CDR2 SNEGSKA, per germline (reference sequence). In nucleotides, the CDR3 is TGCAGTGCTACAGCTACCACAGATACGCAGTATTTT. Translated: CSATATTDTQYF.

This clonotype was observed a handful of times. This chain uses TRBV19 with TRBJ2-1, with 9 bases that match TRBD2. V lost 7 bases and J lost 8; bases outside the gene matches: 12. Germline V gene data show CDR1 as LNHDA and CDR2 as SQIVND (reference sequence). The CDR3 loop spans 15 amino acids. CDR3 protein: CASTEMGAGGYEQFF. The CDR3, as DNA: TGTGCCAGTACGGAGATGGGAGCGGGGGGCTATGAGCAGTTCTTC. Drawing the rest from reference TRBV19 and TRBJ2-1, the complete variable domain is DGGITQSPKYLFRKEGQNVTLSCEQNLNHDAMYWYRQDPGQGLRLIYYSQIVNDFQKGDIAEGYSVSREKKESFPLTVTSAQKNPTAFYLCASTEMGAGGYEQFFGPGTRLTVL.

This clonotype was seen many times. The CDR3 protein is CASSPPTQGNGEQFF. The CDR3, as DNA: TGTGCCAGCTCACCACCTACCCAGGGAAACGGTGAGCAGTTCTTC. The V gene is TRBV18, the J gene TRBJ2-1, with D possibly TRBD1 on 5 matching bases. CDR1 and CDR2 from the germline V gene are KGHSH and LQKENI. The CDR3 spans 15 residues. V lost 0 bases to trimming and J lost 9 bases, with 15 bases between them. The entire variable domain, with the rest obtained from reference TRBV18 and TRBJ2-1, is as follows: NAGVMQNPRHLVRRRGQEARLRCSPMKGHSHVYWYRQLPEEGLKFMVYLQKENIIDESGMPKERFSAEFPKEGPSILRIQQVVRGDSAAYFCASSPPTQGNGEQFFGPGTRLTVL.

The CDR3 DNA follows: TGCAGCGTTGAAGATCTACGATTACAAGAGACCCAGTACTTC. Encoded protein: CSVEDLRLQETQYF. The chain recombines TRBV29-1 with TRBJ2-5; D is ambiguous. Trimming cost V 0 bases and J 2 bases, with 10 bases left between them. This CDR3 is 14 amino acids long. Germline V gene lookup returns CDR1 SQVTM and CDR2 ANQGSEA. The variable domain in full, completed from reference TRBV29-1 and TRBJ2-5, reads SAVISQKPSRDICQRGTSLTIQCQVDSQVTMMFWYRQQPGQSLTLIATANQGSEATYESGFVIDKFPISRPNLTFSTLTVSNMSPEDSSIYLCSVEDLRLQETQYFGPGTRLLVL.

This chain uses TRBV4-1 with TRBJ1-2; D not certain. The germline V and J ends were trimmed by 4 bases and 5 bases, with 20 bases remaining between them. In germline, CDR1 is MGHRA, CDR2 YSYEKL. The CDR3 contains 16 residues. The CDR3 here is CASSLTRAKQVYGYTF. The DNA for the CDR3 is TGCGCCAGCAGCCTCACCCGGGCCAAACAAGTATATGGCTACACCTTC.

The rearrangement links TRBV5-4 to TRBJ2-5, with D possibly being TRBD1 (6 bases). Trimming took off 0 bases at V and 1 base at J, with 10 bases between the two ends. CDR1 and CDR2 from the germline V gene are SGHNT and YYREEE (reference sequence). There are 15 residues in the CDR3. CDR3 bases: TGTGCCAGCAGCTTGGGTACAGGGACCCAAGAGACCCAGTACTTC. Translation gives CASSLGTGTQETQYF.

The chain has TRBV10-3 and TRBJ2-2; tentatively, D is TRBD2 (6 bases). Germline V gene sequence: CDR1 ENHRY, CDR2 SYGVKD. CDR3 length: 13 residues. Trimming removed 6 bases at V and 1 base at J, with 6 bases between. The CDR3 loop is CAISGGNTGELFF. The CDR3 bases are TGTGCCATCAGCGGGGGGAACACCGGGGAGCTGTTTTTT.

In its sample, this clonotype was seen once. V and J are TRBV3-2 and TRBJ2-5; TRBD1 reflects the table's D call only, with no check against the DNA. TRBV3-2 is classified as a pseudogene. The CDR3 has 14 residues. The CDR3 coding sequence is TGTGCCAGCAACCAACAGGGGGTAGAGGAGACCCAGTACTTC. Amino acids: CASNQQGVEETQYF.

This chain connects TRBV20-1 to TRBJ2-1; 7 bases match TRBD1. The length of the CDR3 is 13 residues. The ends lost 3 bases at V and 5 bases at J; junction bases unmatched: 4. The germline V gene has CDR1 DFQATT and CDR2 SNEGSKA (reference sequence). The CDR3 region is CSARDRRNNEQFF. The CDR3 bases are TGCAGTGCTAGGGACAGGCGAAACAATGAGCAGTTCTTC.

This clonotype was seen a handful of times. The chain uses TRBV2 and TRBJ1-5; weak D call: TRBD1 (6 bases). The germline V gene has CDR1 SNHLY and CDR2 FYNNEI. Trimming removed 2 bases at V and 7 bases at J, with 15 bases between. The CDR3 has 15 amino acids. For the CDR3, the DNA is TGTGCCAGCAGTGAACAGGGGAGGTATAGGCAGCCCCAGCATTTT. Its translation: CASSEQGRYRQPQHF.

This clonotype was picked up a small number of times. Here the CDR3 DNA reads TGTGCCAGCAGCCTCGCTTTAGGGGACTATGGCTACACCTTC. Protein sequence: CASSLALGDYGYTF. The chain carries TRBV7-2 and TRBJ1-2; TRBD1 is a possible D gene (5 bases). The CDR3 length is 14 residues. Trimming left V 5 bases short and J 3 bases short, with 13 bases between. From germline, CDR1 is SGHTA and CDR2 FQGNSA.

This clonotype was picked up a small number of times. The chain combines TRBV28 with TRBJ2-1, with D unclear. V dropped 2 bases and J dropped 3 bases, with 5 bases sitting between them. Germline CDR1 MDHEN, CDR2 SYDVKM. The CDR3 is 13 amino acids. CDR3 in amino acids: CASSLDGYNEQFF. For the CDR3, the DNA is TGTGCCAGCAGTTTAGACGGCTACAATGAGCAGTTCTTC.